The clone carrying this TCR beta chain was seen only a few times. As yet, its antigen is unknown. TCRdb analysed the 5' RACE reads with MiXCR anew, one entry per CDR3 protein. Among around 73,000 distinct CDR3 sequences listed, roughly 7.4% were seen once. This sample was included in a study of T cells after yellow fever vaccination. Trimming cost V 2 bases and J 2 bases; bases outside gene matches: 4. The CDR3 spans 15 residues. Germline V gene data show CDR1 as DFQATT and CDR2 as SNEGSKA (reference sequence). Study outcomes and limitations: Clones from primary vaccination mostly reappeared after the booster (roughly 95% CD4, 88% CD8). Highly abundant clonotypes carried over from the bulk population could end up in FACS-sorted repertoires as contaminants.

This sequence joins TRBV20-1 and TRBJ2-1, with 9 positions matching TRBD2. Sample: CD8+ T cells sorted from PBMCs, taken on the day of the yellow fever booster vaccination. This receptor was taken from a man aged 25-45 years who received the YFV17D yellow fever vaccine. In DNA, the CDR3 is TGCAGTGCTAGACCGCTAGCGGGACCCTACAATGAGCAGTTCTTC. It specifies CSARPLAGPYNEQFF.